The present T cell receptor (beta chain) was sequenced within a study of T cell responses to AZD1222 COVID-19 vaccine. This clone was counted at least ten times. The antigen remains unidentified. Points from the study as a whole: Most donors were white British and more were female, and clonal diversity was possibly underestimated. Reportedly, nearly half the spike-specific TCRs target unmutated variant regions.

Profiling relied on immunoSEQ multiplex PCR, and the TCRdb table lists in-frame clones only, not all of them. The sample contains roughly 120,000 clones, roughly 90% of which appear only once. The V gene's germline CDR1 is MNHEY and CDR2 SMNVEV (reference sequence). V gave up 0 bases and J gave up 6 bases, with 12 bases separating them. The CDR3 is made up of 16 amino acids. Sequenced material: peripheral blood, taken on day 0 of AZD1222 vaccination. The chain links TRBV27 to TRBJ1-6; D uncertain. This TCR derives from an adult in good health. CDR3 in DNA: TGTGCCAGCAGTTTATCGACGGACGGCCCTAATTCACCCCTCCACTTT. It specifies CASSLSTDGPNSPLHF.